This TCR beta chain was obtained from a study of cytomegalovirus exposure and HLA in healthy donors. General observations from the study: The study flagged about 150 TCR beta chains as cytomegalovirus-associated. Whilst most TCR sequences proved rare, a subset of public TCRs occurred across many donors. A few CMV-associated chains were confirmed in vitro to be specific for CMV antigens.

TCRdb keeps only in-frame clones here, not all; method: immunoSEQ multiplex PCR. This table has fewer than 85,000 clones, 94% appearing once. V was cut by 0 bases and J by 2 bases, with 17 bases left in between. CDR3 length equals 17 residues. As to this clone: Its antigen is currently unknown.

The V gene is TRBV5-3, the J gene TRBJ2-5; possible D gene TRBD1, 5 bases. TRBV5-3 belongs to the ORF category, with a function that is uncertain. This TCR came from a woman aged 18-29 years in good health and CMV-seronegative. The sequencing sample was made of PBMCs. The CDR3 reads CARSLEQGRRAQETQYF. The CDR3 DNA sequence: TGTGCCAGAAGCTTGGAGCAGGGTCGAAGGGCACAAGAGACCCAGTACTTC.